This entry describes one TCR beta chain. Cohorts were based on clinical histories the participants reported. The data are from a study of blood T cell repertoires in COVID-19. Germline CDR1 SGHTA, CDR2 FQGTGA. The CDR3 is 16 residues long. The J segment lost 2 bases and the V segment lost 5 bases, leaving 3 bases of the junction unmatched. Authors' analysis steps: Amplification with reference gene primers provided the estimates of nucleated cell counts. Only in-frame clones appear in the TCRdb table, and some are missing; sequencing was by immunoSEQ multiplex PCR. V and J calls and clone size are given by that table; D and trimming were obtained from the DNA. The data contain some 380,000 clones, approximately 87% of them seen just once; the ten biggest clones take up 1% to 1.5%.

V is TRBV7-3 and J is TRBJ2-1; 13 bases are shared with TRBD2. This clonotype originated in a man aged 30-40 years who had recovered from COVID-19. The specimen was PBMCs or T cells enriched from blood (not recorded which). Here the CDR3 reads CASSIGTSGAYNEQFF. The CDR3, as DNA: TGTGCCAGCAGCATCGGGACTAGCGGGGCCTACAATGAGCAGTTCTTC.